This section outlines one T cell receptor (beta chain) sequence together with its context. In the source study's methods: Scientists estimated how many nucleated cells there were by amplifying reference gene primers. The protocol was immunoSEQ multiplex PCR, while the TCRdb copy is restricted to in-frame clones and leaves out a portion. V, J and clone size are those of that table, while D and trimming were read from the DNA. The profile shows about 250,000 clones, around nine tenths of them singletons. Germline CDR1 is SGHKS and CDR2 is YYEKEE (reference sequence). The CDR3 contains 14 residues. Trimming removed 3 bases at V and 3 bases at J, with 12 bases between. These data belong to a study of blood T cell repertoires in COVID-19. At the level of the study: Donors in the United States, Italy and Spain gave samples during acute or convalescent COVID-19. Sample material is recorded as cDNA or gDNA derived from T cells, B-cell-depleted T cells, or PBMCs.

This sequence joins TRBV5-5 and TRBJ1-2; maybe TRBD1 (6 bases). Material: peripheral blood. The receptor comes from a woman aged 55-69 years who had recovered from COVID-19. Here the CDR3 reads CASSYRTDDYGYTF. In nucleotides, the CDR3 is TGTGCCAGCAGCTATCGGACAGATGACTATGGCTACACCTTC.